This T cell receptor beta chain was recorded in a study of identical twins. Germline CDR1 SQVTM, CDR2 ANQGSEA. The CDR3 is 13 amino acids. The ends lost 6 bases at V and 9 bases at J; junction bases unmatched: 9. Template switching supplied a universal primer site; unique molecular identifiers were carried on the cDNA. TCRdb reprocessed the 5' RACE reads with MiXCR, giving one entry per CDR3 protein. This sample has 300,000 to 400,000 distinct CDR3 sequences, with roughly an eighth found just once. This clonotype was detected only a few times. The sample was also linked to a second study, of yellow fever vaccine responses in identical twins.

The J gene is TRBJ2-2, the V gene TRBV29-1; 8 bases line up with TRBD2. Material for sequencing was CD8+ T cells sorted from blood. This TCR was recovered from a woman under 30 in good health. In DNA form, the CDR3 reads TGCAGCGTCCTAGTAGCGGGGAGGAGGGAGCTGTTTTTT. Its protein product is CSVLVAGRRELFF.